Sequencing of this T cell receptor (beta chain) was carried out in a study of cytomegalovirus exposure and HLA in healthy donors. Findings of the study overall: TCR sequences were mostly rare, though some public TCRs occurred in many donors. Later, an analysis found that TCR clusters from the first cohort tended to co-occur in the roughly 120 validation repertoires. Researchers reported that a few CMV-associated chains were confirmed in vitro as CMV antigen-specific. The study flagged 150 to 200 TCR beta chains as cytomegalovirus-associated.

Germline V gene sequence: CDR1 SGHTA, CDR2 FQGTGA. The V gene end was trimmed by 2 bases and the J gene end by 8 bases; junction bases not matched to a gene: 3. CDR3 length equals 14 residues. TCRdb's copy holds only in-frame clones and misses some; the assay was immunoSEQ multiplex PCR. The data hold 220,000 or so clones, with over 75% observed a single time. With regard to this clone: Its antigen remains unknown.

J is TRBJ2-1 and V is TRBV7-3, with 10 positions matching TRBD2. This receptor was identified in a woman under 30 in good health and CMV-seropositive. Sequenced sample: PBMCs. The CDR3 sequence: CASSLVGTSDEQFF. CDR3 nucleotides: TGTGCCAGCAGCTTAGTTGGGACTAGCGATGAGCAGTTCTTC.